This TCR beta chain originates from a study of cytomegalovirus exposure and HLA in healthy donors. General study points: The study flagged about 160 TCR beta chains as cytomegalovirus-associated. Further analysis was carried out later, and it showed several of the most significant clusters appearing linked to common viral pathogens. Sequencing likely produced, as an artifact, a cluster of highly shared sequence variants.

Germline V gene lookup returns CDR1 SGDLS and CDR2 YYNGEE. The V end lost 1 base, the J end lost 0 bases, and 8 bases lay between the germline ends. This CDR3 comprises 15 residues. With respect to this clone: Its target is not known.

PCR used 60 Vbeta primers and 13 Jbeta primers. Original analysis: It was a later analysis that counted 75 million to 90 million unique TCR beta chains, of which approximately 11 million were shared. Clones were read by immunoSEQ multiplex PCR, and TCRdb kept only the in-frame ones, dropping some. V and J calls and clone size come straight from that table; D and trimming were deduced from the DNA. The sample carries some 130,000 clones, around 82% recorded once. Sequencing was done on a sample of PBMCs. This chain joins TRBV9 and TRBJ2-1; a possible D gene is TRBD1 (5 bases). The sequence was obtained from a male donor in good health and CMV-seropositive. The CDR3 DNA follows: TGTGCCAGCAGCGTACAGGGCAGCTCCTACAATGAGCAGTTCTTC. Translated: CASSVQGSSYNEQFF.